The T cell receptor beta chain described here comes from a study of shared clonotypes between healthy human individuals. At the level of the study: The plates for each donor numbered three CD4 naive, three CD4 memory, two CD8 naive and one CD8 memory. Whole-study results and caveats: As a rule, naive subsets had a larger estimated richness than memory subsets.

Donors were Caucasian adults residing in Nashville, Tennessee, USA. As regards this clone: Its antigen is unidentified.

Genomic DNA belonging to each subset was distributed in equal measure over several immunoSEQ plates. Measured with immunoSEQ multiplex PCR; TCRdb has only the in-frame clones, and not every one. The sample carries 2 million to 2.5 million clones, 80% to 95% recorded once. V lost 0 bases, J lost 6 bases, and 12 bases lay in between. The CDR3 runs to 15 residues. Germline CDR1 SGHTS, CDR2 YDEGEE. The V gene is TRBV5-8, the J gene TRBJ1-4; D not resolved. This clonotype was obtained from a young man in good health. Some clones in this sample may be carry-over from other donors' samples. Material for sequencing was naive CD4+ T cells from PBMCs. Subset noted: CD45RA+ positively selected. The CDR3 DNA is TGTGCCAGCAGCTTGGGGGCAGATTATCATGAAAAACTGTTTTTT. It is translated as CASSLGADYHEKLFF.